The T cell receptor (beta chain) under discussion was sequenced for a study of cytomegalovirus exposure and HLA in healthy donors. Study-level results: Another analysis was done later, and it associated approximately 18,000 TCR beta sequences with HLA alleles at 0.05 false discovery rate. Rare TCR sequences dominated, though some public TCRs recurred in many donors.

The donors gave bone marrow, and they were healthy. CDR3 length: 16 amino acids. J lost 1 base, V lost 4 bases, and 4 bases had no gene match. CDR1 and CDR2 (germline): SGHRS, YFSETQ. This PCR relied on a set of 60 Vbeta primers and 13 Jbeta primers. Sequenced by immunoSEQ multiplex PCR; TCRdb stores in-frame clones only, minus some. This sample carries 130,000 to 150,000 clones, roughly 79% of them seen once, and the ten largest clones take around 7.1%. This clone was observed once. Its antigen is as yet unknown. The clonotype was recovered from a woman aged 40-49 years in good health and CMV-seropositive. Sequencing was done on a sample of PBMCs. The chain has TRBV5-1 and TRBJ2-2; 10 bases match TRBD1. CDR3 region: CASSGGTGENTGELFF. The CDR3 DNA reads TGCGCCAGCAGCGGGGGGACAGGGGAGAACACCGGGGAGCTGTTTTTT.